The T cell receptor (beta chain) under discussion was sequenced for a study of blood T cell repertoires in COVID-19. Study details: Donors in the United States, Italy and Spain gave samples during acute or convalescent COVID-19. From T cells, B-cell-depleted T cells, or PBMCs came the material, which was cDNA or gDNA.

Original methodology: Reference gene primer amplification gave nucleated cell count estimates. The assay was immunoSEQ multiplex PCR, and TCRdb's table has in-frame clones only and misses some. V, J and clone size reflect that table, while D and trimming were determined from the DNA. Here the sample spans 180,000 or so clones, roughly 87% being singletons. The sample consisted of peripheral blood. The source is a woman aged 50 to 60 with acute or convalescent COVID-19.

The CDR3 protein is CSVEVRGTGVFYEQYF. Written as DNA, the CDR3 is TGCAGCGTTGAGGTTCGGGGGACAGGGGTTTTCTACGAGCAGTACTTC. This chain joins TRBV29-1 and TRBJ2-7, with 10 bases identical to TRBD1. The trim removed 3 bases at V and 3 bases at J, leaving 11 bases unmatched. Germline V gives CDR1 SQVTM, CDR2 ANQGSEA. The CDR3 sequence is 16 residues long.